The TCR beta chain under discussion was sequenced for a study of cytomegalovirus exposure and HLA in healthy donors. Study-level information: Ancestry clustering placed around four fifths of over 300 genotyped donors in the Caucasian-associated cluster.

Germline loops: CDR1 SGHKS, CDR2 YYEKEE (reference sequence). V trimming: 4 bases; J trimming: 5 bases; junction bases outside the gene matches: 7. The CDR3 sequence is 14 residues long. On this clone itself: Its antigen is not identified.

This PCR relied on a set of 60 Vbeta primers and 13 Jbeta primers. Repertoires were generated with immunoSEQ multiplex PCR, while TCRdb's copy carries only in-frame clones and drops some. Of around 180,000 clones detected, just under 80% appear once; the ten largest clones hold around 13%. Regarding the study as a whole: A later analysis found TCR association rates differed by HLA locus, highest for DRB1 and lowest for HLA-C.

The TCR was taken from a woman aged 50 to 60 in good health and CMV-seropositive. The chain links TRBV5-5 to TRBJ1-1; 8 bases match TRBD1. The sequenced material came from PBMCs. CDR3 region: CASSTQGATTEAFF. CDR3 nucleotides: TGTGCCAGCAGCACTCAGGGGGCGACGACTGAAGCTTTCTTT.